Listed here are 11 T cell receptor beta chains from one sample, sequenced in a study of diagnostic markers for celiac disease (dated by TCRdb to the early 2020s). The sequencing machine was an Illumina MiSeq. TCRdb reprocessed the reads, reporting each CDR3 protein sequence once and no DNA. The sample has 7,000 to 8,000 distinct CDR3 sequences on record. The top ten clonotypes cover about 5.7% of the sample. What was sequenced was either unsorted cells or a sorted T cell fraction (not recorded which). These receptors came from a human donor. This table probably holds off-target reads from a library built for another chain.

Frequency places this clonotype as medium-sized (0.01 to 0.1%). The chain carries TRBV7-9 and TRBJ2-1; the TCRdb call, TRBD2, lacks DNA for checking. Germline-derived CDR1 and CDR2 are SEHNR and FQNEAQ (reference sequence). CDR3 length equals 17 residues. The CDR3 reads CASSLLGGLARGNEQFF.

The rearrangement uses TRBV2 and TRBJ2-5; the TCRdb call, TRBD1, lacks DNA for checking. CDR1 and CDR2 from the germline V gene are SNHLY and FYNNEI. CDR3 length equals 13 residues. The CDR3 here is CASNGGDSKTQYF.

The CDR3: CASSLGGGAGVATQYF. J is TRBJ2-3 and V is TRBV27; TCRdb indicates TRBD2, and absent DNA this call remains unverified. CDR1 and CDR2 (germline): MNHEY, SMNVEV (reference sequence). The CDR3 runs to 16 residues.

The V call is TRBV7-2, the J call TRBJ1-1; without DNA, the TCRdb call of TRBD1 cannot be checked. This CDR3 region has 12 residues. Germline CDR1 SGHTA, CDR2 FQGNSA. The CDR3 sequence is CASSFDSAEAFF.

The chain is built from TRBV4-1 and TRBJ1-5. CDR1 is MGHRA, CDR2 YSYEKL, per germline. The CDR3 loop spans 16 amino acids. The CDR3 is CASSQDDSLGLRPQHF.

This chain's CDR3 is CSTTLLVQVDNYGYTF. The chain combines TRBV29-1 with TRBJ1-2; the D gene TCRdb calls, TRBD1, cannot be checked with no DNA. The CDR3 consists of 16 residues. CDR1 and CDR2 from the germline V gene are SQVTM and ANQGSEA.

Its frequency marks this clonotype as medium-sized. The chain uses TRBV7-2 and TRBJ1-2. The CDR3 is 15 amino acids. Germline CDR1 is SGHTA and CDR2 is FQGNSA. This chain's CDR3 is CASSLDRAIRYGYTF.

V gene TRBV6-1 combines with J gene TRBJ2-5; the D gene TCRdb calls, TRBD1, cannot be checked with no DNA. The CDR3 sequence is 14 residues long. CDR1 is MNHNS and CDR2 is SASEGT in the germline V gene. This chain's CDR3 is CALPGRGGGKTQYF.

V gene TRBV7-9 combines with J gene TRBJ2-3; TCRdb names TRBD1, which stays unverified in the absence of DNA. The CDR3 length is 14 residues. CDR1 is SEHNR and CDR2 is FQNEAQ in the germline V gene (reference sequence). The CDR3 protein is CASSSGQGEDTQYF. Full variable domain (remainder filled in from reference TRBV7-9 and TRBJ2-3): DTGVSQNPRHKITKRGQNVTFRCDPISEHNRLYWYRQTLGQGPEFLTYFQNEAQLEKSRLLSDRFSAERPKGSFSTLEIQRTEQGDSAMYLCASSSGQGEDTQYFGPGTRLTVL.

The gene calls are TRBV28 and TRBJ2-7. In germline, CDR1 is MDHEN, CDR2 SYDVKM. The CDR3 is 14 amino acids. The CDR3 loop reads CASSLYPPPYEQYF.

Its frequency marks this clonotype as medium-sized. This chain uses TRBV5-1 with TRBJ1-1; the D gene TCRdb calls, TRBD1, cannot be checked with no DNA. Germline CDR1 is SGHRS and CDR2 is YFSETQ. There are 16 residues in the CDR3. CDR3 sequence: CASSLPGQGRNTEAFF.